These 15 T cell receptor beta chains were all obtained from the same sample, sequenced in a study of T cell responses to AZD1222 COVID-19 vaccine. The assay was immunoSEQ multiplex PCR, and TCRdb's table has in-frame clones only and misses some. The sample records 140,000 to 150,000 clones, just over 90% being singletons. The material sequenced was peripheral blood, taken on day 0 of AZD1222 vaccination. The receptor source for this set is an adult in good health.

The chain employs TRBV7-9 and TRBJ2-5; no reliable D call. The germline CDR1 and CDR2 sequences are SEHNR and FQNEAQ (reference sequence). Between the trimmed V and J ends, which lost 4 bases and 5 bases, there was a span of 5 bases. CDR3 size: 11 residues. As DNA, the CDR3 is TGTGCCAGCAGCTCCTGGGAGACCCAGTACTTC. Its protein is CASSSWETQYF.

The chain couples TRBV4-1 to TRBJ1-2; D gene uncertain. Germline assignment: CDR1 MGHRA and CDR2 YSYEKL. This CDR3 has 14 residues. V was shortened by 4 bases and J by 7 bases, with 16 bases between the two germline ends. The CDR3 region has the DNA TGCGCCAGCAGCCTTTGGAGCATAGTCCGTGGCTACACCTTC. This encodes CASSLWSIVRGYTF.

The chain links TRBV5-1 to TRBJ2-1; maybe TRBD2 (5 bases). Trimming cost V 6 bases and J 7 bases, with 17 bases left between them. CDR1 is SGHRS and CDR2 is YFSETQ in the germline V gene. The length of the CDR3 is 14 residues. The CDR3 DNA sequence: TGCGCCAGCACCCTTGGAGGTAGGCGGAATGAGCAGTTCTTC. Its protein is CASTLGGRRNEQFF.

Only a few counts were recorded for this clone. The J gene is TRBJ2-1, the V gene TRBV9; 7 bases map to TRBD2. V lost 4 bases and J lost 4; bases outside the gene matches: 8. CDR3 size: 15 residues. Germline V lookup: CDR1 SGDLS, CDR2 YYNGEE. CDR3 loop: CASSTSGIRYNEQFF. As DNA, the CDR3 is TGTGCCAGCAGCACCAGCGGGATTCGGTACAATGAGCAGTTCTTC.

The CDR3 bases are TGTGCCAGCAGCGTAGAGGGGACAGTCAATGAAAAACTGTTTTTT. Residues: CASSVEGTVNEKLFF. The rearrangement joins TRBV9 to TRBJ1-4; 7 bases match TRBD1. This CDR3 has 15 amino acids. The germline CDR1 and CDR2 sequences are SGDLS and YYNGEE. V shed 0 bases, J shed 5 bases, and the junction held 4 bases outside the gene matches.

The J gene is TRBJ1-5, the V gene TRBV5-8; no clear D. From germline, CDR1 is SGHTS and CDR2 YDEGEE. The CDR3 contains 13 residues. Trimming stripped 1 base from V and 7 bases from J, with 9 bases between. Here the CDR3 DNA reads TGTGCCAGCAGCTTGACCGGGAAGCAGCCCCAGCATTTT. It yields the protein CASSLTGKQPQHF. Combining the CDR3 with reference TRBV5-8 and TRBJ1-5 gives the whole variable domain EAGVTQSPTHLIKTRGQQATLRCSPISGHTSVYWYQQALGLGLQFLLWYDEGEERNRGNFPPRFSGRQFPNYSSELNVNALELEDSALYLCASSLTGKQPQHFGDGTRLSIL.

The V and J genes are TRBV18 and TRBJ1-1, with 8 nucleotides matching TRBD1. The length of the CDR3 is 15 residues. Germline CDR1 and CDR2: KGHSH and LQKENI. V shed 3 bases, J shed 4 bases, and the junction held 7 bases outside the gene matches. The CDR3 loop reads CASSPTRQGSTEAFF. The DNA of the CDR3 is TGTGCCAGCTCACCCACTCGACAGGGGTCCACTGAAGCTTTCTTT. Full variable domain (rest looked up from reference TRBV18 and TRBJ1-1): NAGVMQNPRHLVRRRGQEARLRCSPMKGHSHVYWYRQLPEEGLKFMVYLQKENIIDESGMPKERFSAEFPKEGPSILRIQQVVRGDSAAYFCASSPTRQGSTEAFFGQGTRLTVV.

The V gene is TRBV6-1, the J gene TRBJ1-6, with no clear D. The CDR3 consists of 12 residues. V was clipped by 8 bases and J by 6 bases, with 8 bases between them. CDR1 is MNHNS and CDR2 is SASEGT in the germline V gene. The CDR3 bases are TGTGCCAGCTGCCGATCTAATTCACCCCTCCACTTT. This sequence encodes CASCRSNSPLHF.

J is TRBJ1-6 and V is TRBV7-9; D gene uncertain. Trimming cost V 5 bases and J 6 bases, with 14 bases left between them. This CDR3 contains 15 residues. CDR1 SEHNR and CDR2 FQNEAQ come from the germline V gene (reference sequence). In nucleotides, the CDR3 is TGTGCCAGCAGCCCCTCCGGGGTCGTTAATTCACCCCTCCACTTT. The encoded protein is CASSPSGVVNSPLHF.

The chain combines TRBV3-1 (or the pseudogene TRBV3-2) with TRBJ2-4; TRBD1 matches at 9 bases. In germline, CDR1 is LGHDT, CDR2 YNNKEL (reference sequence). CDR3 length: 17 amino acids. V shed 3 bases and J 2 bases; nucleotides not matched to a gene: 8. The CDR3 region is CASSQGQGLPPKNIQYF. Written as DNA, the CDR3 is TGTGCCAGCAGCCAGGGACAGGGCCTTCCTCCCAAAAACATTCAGTACTTC.

The rearrangement links TRBV11-3 to TRBJ1-6; unclear D gene. The CDR3 covers 18 residues. Germline loops: CDR1 SGHNT, CDR2 YENEEA. V was trimmed by 0 bases and J by 1 base, leaving 13 bases between them. The CDR3 coding sequence is TGTGCCAGCAGCTTAGATCCGGAAAGTCGGTCCTATAATTCACCCCTCCACTTT. Translated: CASSLDPESRSYNSPLHF.

V usage is TRBV9 and J usage is TRBJ1-1, with D tentatively TRBD1 (6 bases). The CDR3 is 15 amino acids. The germline V and J ends were trimmed by 2 bases and 2 bases, with 13 bases remaining between them. Germline CDR1 is SGDLS and CDR2 is YYNGEE. The CDR3 nucleotides are TGTGCCAGCAGCGTCTCTAACAGGGTTAACACTGAAGCTTTCTTT. Its translation is CASSVSNRVNTEAFF.

This rearrangement joins TRBV7-8 to TRBJ1-2; D may be TRBD1 (6 bases). The CDR3 extends over 14 amino acids. The germline V gene has CDR1 SGHVS and CDR2 FQNEAQ. Trimming took off 3 bases at V and 4 bases at J, with 12 bases between the two ends. The CDR3 region has the DNA TGTGCCAGCAGCTTCGACACAGGGCTCTATGGCTACACCTTC. This sequence encodes CASSFDTGLYGYTF.

The chain combines TRBV28 with TRBJ1-2; tentative D call: TRBD1 (5 bases). The V gene lost 7 bases and the J gene lost 4 bases, with 19 bases spanning the gap. This CDR3 contains 15 residues. Germline assignment: CDR1 MDHEN and CDR2 SYDVKM. The CDR3 region is CASTALGPGIYGYTF. CDR3 nucleotide sequence: TGTGCCAGCACCGCCCTGGGGCCAGGGATCTATGGCTACACCTTC.

Notes on this clone: A junction end diverges from the germline sequence, so it may reflect a read error. The genes are TRBV6-1 and TRBJ1-2; 8 positions match TRBD1. This CDR3 spans 15 amino acids. The V gene's germline CDR1 is MNHNS and CDR2 SASEGT. The CDR3 reads CASSDPGGANYGYTF. CDR3 coding DNA: TGTGCCAGCAGTGACCCAGGGGGCGCTAATTATGGCTACACCTTC.